The table lists the clone carrying this T cell receptor (beta chain) with many counts. The antigen remains unidentified. This specimen belongs to a study of T-cell reconstitution after alpha-beta-depleted transplantation in children. CDR3 size: 14 residues. The ends were cut back, 1 base at V and 7 bases at J, with 11 bases in the middle. Germline CDR1 MGHDK, CDR2 SYGVNS. Study-wide results and limits: Reported findings indicate that, about two months after transplant, alpha-beta T cells came from several hundred expanded clones, which were derived from non-depleted graft cells. Once a year had passed after transplant, T-cell counts and diversity came mostly from newly produced T cells. Surviving recipient T cells and intrathymic progenitors accounted for some patients' high TCRbeta diversity at day 60.

Unique molecular identifiers were used in preparing the TCRbeta library. TCRdb re-derived calls from the PCR reads in MiXCR, one entry per CDR3 protein. The repertoire includes roughly 670,000 distinct CDR3 sequences, around 13% of them detected once, and roughly 0.77% sits in the top ten. The clonotype originates from a girl under 10 years old with congenital amegakaryocytic thrombocytopenia, due to receive a stem cell transplant. The sequencing here drew on PBMCs, taken before TCRalphabeta/CD19-depleted stem cell transplant. V usage is TRBV25-1 and J usage is TRBJ1-3; possibly TRBD1 for D (5 bases). CDR3 residues: CASSELGDWNTIYF. The CDR3 coding sequence is TGTGCCAGCAGTGAATTGGGGGATTGGAACACCATATATTTT.